Each of the 3 T cell receptor beta chains below was sequenced from the same sample in a study of blood T cell repertoires in COVID-19. The assay was immunoSEQ multiplex PCR, and TCRdb's table has in-frame clones only and misses some. The sample consists of 100,000 to 150,000 clones, over 60% of them appearing once. The material sequenced was peripheral blood. These receptors all stem from a man aged 40-55 years with active or convalescent COVID-19.

The chain employs TRBV5-1 and TRBJ2-3; 8 bases are shared with TRBD2. This CDR3 is built from 15 residues. The V gene end was trimmed by 1 base and the J gene end by 2 bases; junction bases not matched to a gene: 3. Per the germline V gene, CDR1 is SGHRS and CDR2 is YFSETQ. The CDR3 DNA is TGCGCCAGCAGCTTGACCGGGGGGGTCACAGATACGCAGTATTTT. It specifies CASSLTGGVTDTQYF.

The gene calls are TRBV6-2 or TRBV6-3 and TRBJ1-5; 8 bases agree with TRBD1. In germline, CDR1 is MNHEY, CDR2 SVGEGT. This CDR3 spans 15 amino acids. With 6 bases clipped from V and 2 bases from J, the junction kept 6 bases outside the gene matches. CDR3 DNA sequence: TGTGCCAGCAGCGACAGGGGAGGGGGCAATCAGCCCCAGCATTTT. This encodes CASSDRGGGNQPQHF.

The CDR3 protein is CASSLESGQGYEQYF. The CDR3 DNA reads TGCGCCAGCAGCTTGGAATCGGGACAAGGCTACGAGCAGTACTTC. The chain links TRBV5-1 to TRBJ2-7; perhaps TRBD1 as D (6 bases). This CDR3 region has 15 residues. The V gene lost 0 bases and the J gene lost 3 bases, with 13 bases spanning the gap. The germline V gene encodes CDR1 SGHRS and CDR2 YFSETQ.